This T cell receptor (beta chain) was recorded in a study of blood T cell repertoires in COVID-19. Study background: COVID-19 samples from acute and convalescent phases originated in the United States, Italy and Spain. T cells, B-cell-depleted T cells, or PBMCs supplied cDNA or gDNA.

V lost 3 bases and J lost 7, with 16 bases in between. The germline V gene has CDR1 KGHSH and CDR2 LQKENI. The CDR3 loop spans 16 amino acids. Only in-frame clones appear in the TCRdb table, and some are missing; sequencing was by immunoSEQ multiplex PCR. The sample holds 200,000 to 250,000 clones; 85% are singletons and the top ten take about 2.4%. This clone was found a few times. Patients from Seattle were sampled longitudinally, starting during active infection. The rearrangement joins TRBV18 to TRBJ1-6; a weak D match, TRBD1 (5 bases). The clonotype was recovered from a woman aged 65 to 85 with COVID-19, enrolled during active disease. The specimen sequenced was peripheral blood. CDR3 in DNA: TGTGCCAGCTCACCCGACAGTCTACAAGTAAATTCACCCCTCCACTTT. It yields the protein CASSPDSLQVNSPLHF.